These 19 T cell receptor beta chains were all obtained from the same sample, sequenced in a study of blood T cell repertoires in COVID-19. Clones were read by immunoSEQ multiplex PCR, and TCRdb kept only the in-frame ones, dropping some. The sample shows roughly 150,000 clones, about 79% of them seen only once. Sequencing input: peripheral blood. Receptors originate from a woman between 45 and 65 years old with acute or convalescent COVID-19.

The V gene is TRBV5-1, the J gene TRBJ2-4; D possibly corresponds to TRBD1 (7 bases). Trimming stripped 2 bases from V and 6 bases from J, with 12 bases between. This CDR3 is 14 amino acids long. Germline V gene sequence: CDR1 SGHRS, CDR2 YFSETQ. CDR3 loop: CASSFGQGGNIQYF. In DNA form, the CDR3 reads TGCGCCAGCAGCTTCGGCCAGGGGGGAAACATTCAGTACTTC.

Written as DNA, the CDR3 is TGTGCCAGCAGCCCCGGCCTTGGTAGGAGAGGCTACGAGCAGTACTTC. Translated, it gives CASSPGLGRRGYEQYF. The chain has TRBV4-2 and TRBJ2-7, with no clear D. Germline V CDR1 and CDR2: LGHNA, YNFKEQ. This CDR3 contains 16 residues. Between the trimmed V and J ends, which lost 4 bases and 3 bases, there was a span of 19 bases.

This clone was recorded once. The chain has TRBV18 and TRBJ2-7; TRBD1 aligns across 11 bases. V dropped 1 base and J dropped 5; count of bases not matched to a gene: 7. Germline CDR1 reads KGHSH; CDR2 reads LQKENI. The CDR3 extends over 16 amino acids. The CDR3 loop reads CASSPREGQGGNEQYF. The CDR3 DNA sequence: TGTGCCAGCTCACCACGAGAGGGACAGGGGGGCAACGAGCAGTACTTC.

J is TRBJ2-1 and V is TRBV4-2; the match to TRBD2 covers 11 bases. The germline V gene encodes CDR1 LGHNA and CDR2 YNFKEQ. The CDR3 runs to 15 residues. V lost 4 bases, J lost 8 bases, and 7 bases stayed unmatched. CDR3 DNA sequence: TGTGCCAGCAGCCTGGGACTAGCGGTTATGGATGAGCAGTTCTTC. The encoded protein is CASSLGLAVMDEQFF.

This clone has only a few counts. V and J are TRBV9 and TRBJ1-2, with D maybe TRBD1 (5 bases). Germline V gene lookup returns CDR1 SGDLS and CDR2 YYNGEE. Trimming removed 4 bases at V and 3 bases at J, with 16 bases between. This CDR3 contains 15 residues. The CDR3 DNA reads TGTGCCAGCAGCCCCACCGGAGGGGCCGACTATGGCTACACCTTC. This codes for CASSPTGGADYGYTF.

This chain joins TRBV27 and TRBJ1-5; D is ambiguous. The germline V gene has CDR1 MNHEY and CDR2 SMNVEV (reference sequence). The CDR3 has 16 amino acids. Trimming took off 2 bases at V and 6 bases at J, with 17 bases between the two ends. The CDR3 here is CASSLTGGPISQPQHF. Here the CDR3 DNA reads TGTGCCAGCAGTTTAACGGGAGGGCCCATCTCTCAGCCCCAGCATTTT.

The genes are TRBV9 and TRBJ1-4; D is undetermined. This CDR3 has 13 amino acids. V gave up 4 bases and J gave up 6 bases, with 10 bases separating them. Germline CDR1 is SGDLS and CDR2 is YYNGEE. The CDR3 is CASSLNTDEKLFF. The CDR3 nucleotides are TGTGCCAGCAGCTTAAACACCGATGAAAAACTGTTTTTT.

There are a few counts of this clone. Other nucleotide sequences in the sample specify the same CDR3. The rearrangement links TRBV19 to TRBJ1-5; 7 positions agree with TRBD1. Germline V gives CDR1 LNHDA, CDR2 SQIVND (reference sequence). Trimming at V came to 4 bases and at J to 0 bases, leaving 3 bases not matched to a gene. This CDR3 comprises 15 residues. CDR3 sequence: CASSTDRASNQPQHF. For the CDR3, the DNA is TGTGCCAGTAGTACAGACAGGGCTAGCAATCAGCCCCAGCATTTT.

This rearrangement joins TRBV7-2 to TRBJ2-7, with TRBD2 matching 11 bases. This CDR3 comprises 15 residues. J gave up 3 bases and V 1 base, and 2 bases lay outside the gene matches. The germline gives CDR1 SGHTA, CDR2 FQGNSA. As DNA, the CDR3 is TGTGCCAGCAGCTTAGTGCTAGCGGGAGGCTACGAGCAGTACTTC. Residues: CASSLVLAGGYEQYF.

This clone was counted a few times. This sequence joins TRBV5-6 and TRBJ2-5; 9 bases agree with TRBD1. Germline trimming cut 4 bases from V and 5 bases from J; bases unmatched to any gene: 9. Germline V gene data show CDR1 as SGHDT and CDR2 as YYEEEE. This CDR3 comprises 15 residues. The DNA for the CDR3 is TGTGCCAGCAGCATTAACAGGGGGCGCTGGGAGACCCAGTACTTC. It translates to CASSINRGRWETQYF.

On this clone: Other nucleotide sequences from this sample produce the same CDR3. The CDR3 region has the DNA TGTGCCAGCAGCTCGAACAGGGGAAAAGAGACCCAGTACTTC. Translated, it gives CASSSNRGKETQYF. The chain links TRBV7-2 to TRBJ2-5; 7 bases map to TRBD1. CDR1 SGHTA and CDR2 FQGNSA come from the germline V gene. This CDR3 region has 14 residues. V was pared by 4 bases and J by 3 bases, with 5 bases of the junction left unmatched.

This clone has just one count. V gene TRBV5-1 combines with J gene TRBJ2-6; the D is unclear. This CDR3 is 15 amino acids long. Germline CDR1 is SGHRS and CDR2 is YFSETQ. V shed 1 base and J shed 1 base, with 6 bases lying between them. As DNA, the CDR3 is TGCGCCAGCAGCTTGACGGGTTCTGGGGCCAACGTCCTGACTTTC. Its translation is CASSLTGSGANVLTF.

This clone was found a few times. The gene calls are TRBV3-1 (or the pseudogene TRBV3-2) and TRBJ1-6, with unresolved D. The CDR3 sequence is 12 residues long. Germline V gene sequence: CDR1 LGHDT, CDR2 YNNKEL (reference sequence). Trimming stripped 1 base from V and 10 bases from J, with 5 bases between. The CDR3 DNA follows: TGTGCCAGCAGCCAAGGGGCATCACCCCTCCACTTT. It is translated as CASSQGASPLHF.

V is TRBV19 and J is TRBJ1-1; D not resolved. The germline V gene encodes CDR1 LNHDA and CDR2 SQIVND (reference sequence). The CDR3 contains 13 residues. Between the trimmed V and J ends, which lost 5 bases and 4 bases, there was a span of 11 bases. The DNA of the CDR3 is TGTGCCAGTAGTGTTTTGGAGGCCACTGAAGCTTTCTTT. Translating gives CASSVLEATEAFF.

The rearrangement joins TRBV19 to TRBJ2-2, with TRBD2 identical over 10 bases. CDR3 length: 18 residues. Germline CDR1 and CDR2: LNHDA and SQIVND (reference sequence). V shed 5 bases, J shed 3 bases, and the junction held 12 bases outside the gene matches. The CDR3 DNA is TGTGCCAGTAGTGGCCCGGGATTACTAGCGGGGCACACCGGGGAGCTGTTTTTT. It specifies CASSGPGLLAGHTGELFF. The full variable domain, rest sourced from reference TRBV19 and TRBJ2-2, is DGGITQSPKYLFRKEGQNVTLSCEQNLNHDAMYWYRQDPGQGLRLIYYSQIVNDFQKGDIAEGYSVSREKKESFPLTVTSAQKNPTAFYLCASSGPGLLAGHTGELFFGEGSRLTVL.

The chain links TRBV7-2 to TRBJ2-7, with 7 positions matching TRBD2. The V segment lost 4 bases and the J segment 2 bases; nucleotides outside the gene matches: 11. This CDR3 region has 16 residues. The V gene's germline CDR1 is SGHTA and CDR2 FQGNSA. As DNA, the CDR3 is TGTGCCAGCAGCTCCAGACGCAGCGGGGACCCCTACGAGCAGTACTTC. Protein sequence: CASSSRRSGDPYEQYF.

The rearrangement uses TRBV28 and TRBJ2-3; 9 nucleotides match TRBD2. The CDR3 loop spans 18 amino acids. In germline, CDR1 is MDHEN, CDR2 SYDVKM. Trimming removed 3 bases from V and 0 bases from J; junction bases left unmatched: 10. The CDR3, as DNA: TGTGCCAGCAGTTTGAGGCTAGCGGGGACCATTAGCACAGATACGCAGTATTTT. It specifies CASSLRLAGTISTDTQYF.

This clone was found once. V usage is TRBV11-2 and J usage is TRBJ2-7; 8 positions match TRBD2. Germline V gene sequence: CDR1 SGHAT, CDR2 FQNNGV. V dropped 6 bases and J dropped 6; count of bases not matched to a gene: 10. The CDR3 is made up of 14 amino acids. CDR3 in amino acids: CASRNSGGLREQYF. The DNA for the CDR3 is TGTGCCAGCAGAAACTCGGGAGGGTTGCGCGAGCAGTACTTC.

The rearrangement joins TRBV5-6 to TRBJ1-2; D is unclear. This CDR3 spans 13 amino acids. Germline CDR1 is SGHDT and CDR2 is YYEEEE. V lost 1 base to trimming and J lost 1 base, with 5 bases between them. CDR3 nucleotides: TGTGCCAGCAGCTTGCTGTATAACTATGGCTACACCTTC. It codes for CASSLLYNYGYTF.